The 5 T cell receptor beta chains below all came from one sample that was sequenced in a study of blood T cell repertoires in COVID-19. Measured with immunoSEQ multiplex PCR; TCRdb has only the in-frame clones, and not every one. Altogether about 120,000 clones are present, over 75% being singletons, with the ten largest covering roughly 4.3%. The sequenced sample was peripheral blood. The receptors here all came from a woman aged 70 to 79 with acute or convalescent COVID-19.

This chain connects TRBV20-1 to TRBJ2-2; 8 bases fit TRBD1. The CDR3 length is 14 residues. Germline V gives CDR1 DFQATT, CDR2 SNEGSKA (reference sequence). The J segment lost 1 base and the V segment lost 5 bases, leaving 3 bases of the junction unmatched. Here the CDR3 reads CSARDRGNTGELFF. CDR3 bases: TGCAGTGCTCGTGACAGGGGGAACACCGGGGAGCTGTTTTTT.

This CDR3 reads CASSPEQAYGYTF. In DNA, the CDR3 is TGTGCCAGCTCACCAGAGCAAGCCTATGGCTACACCTTC. V usage is TRBV18 and J usage is TRBJ1-2; D is unresolved. CDR1 is KGHSH, CDR2 LQKENI, per germline. The CDR3 runs 13 residues. Trimming took off 2 bases at V and 4 bases at J, with 8 bases between the two ends.

This clone was seen a handful of times. The gene calls are TRBV4-3 and TRBJ1-2; D gene uncertain. The CDR3 totals 15 residues. V was shortened by 0 bases and J by 2 bases, with 10 bases between the two germline ends. The germline gives CDR1 LGHNA, CDR2 YSLEER. The CDR3 nucleotides read TGCGCCAGCAGCCAAGATCATACGGGAAACTATGGCTACACCTTC. Translating gives CASSQDHTGNYGYTF.

The chain joins TRBV4-1 to TRBJ2-1, with D perhaps matching TRBD2 (7 bases). The germline gives CDR1 MGHRA, CDR2 YSYEKL. Trimming stripped 1 base from V and 9 bases from J, with 16 bases between. The CDR3 runs to 15 residues. CDR3 sequence (DNA): TGCGCCAGCAGCCAAGTGCTCGGGGGGCCATTTGAGCAGTTCTTC. It is translated as CASSQVLGGPFEQFF.

The chain links TRBV6-5 to TRBJ1-1; 9 bases are shared with TRBD1. Trimming removed 6 bases from V and 1 base from J; junction bases left unmatched: 3. CDR1 is MNHEY and CDR2 is SVGAGI in the germline V gene. This CDR3 has 14 amino acids. The CDR3 DNA is TGTGCCAGCAGATTGACAGGGGGGAACACTGAAGCTTTCTTT. This gives the protein CASRLTGGNTEAFF.